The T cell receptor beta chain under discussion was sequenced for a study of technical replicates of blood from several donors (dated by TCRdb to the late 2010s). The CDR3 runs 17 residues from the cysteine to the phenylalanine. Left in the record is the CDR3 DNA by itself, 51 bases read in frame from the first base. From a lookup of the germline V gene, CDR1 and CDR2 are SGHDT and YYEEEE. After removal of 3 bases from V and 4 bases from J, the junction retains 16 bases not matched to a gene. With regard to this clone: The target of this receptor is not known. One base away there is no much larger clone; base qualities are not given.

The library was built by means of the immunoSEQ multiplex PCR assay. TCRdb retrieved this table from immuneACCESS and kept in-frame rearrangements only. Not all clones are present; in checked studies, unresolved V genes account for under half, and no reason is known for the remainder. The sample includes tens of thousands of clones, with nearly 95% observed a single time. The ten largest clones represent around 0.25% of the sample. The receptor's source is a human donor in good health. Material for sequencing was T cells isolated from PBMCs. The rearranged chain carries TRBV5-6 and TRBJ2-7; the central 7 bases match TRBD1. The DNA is TGTGCCAGCAGCTCCGCTTGGGACAGCTTTAGCTTGTACGAGCAGTACTTC. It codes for CASSSAWDSFSLYEQYF.